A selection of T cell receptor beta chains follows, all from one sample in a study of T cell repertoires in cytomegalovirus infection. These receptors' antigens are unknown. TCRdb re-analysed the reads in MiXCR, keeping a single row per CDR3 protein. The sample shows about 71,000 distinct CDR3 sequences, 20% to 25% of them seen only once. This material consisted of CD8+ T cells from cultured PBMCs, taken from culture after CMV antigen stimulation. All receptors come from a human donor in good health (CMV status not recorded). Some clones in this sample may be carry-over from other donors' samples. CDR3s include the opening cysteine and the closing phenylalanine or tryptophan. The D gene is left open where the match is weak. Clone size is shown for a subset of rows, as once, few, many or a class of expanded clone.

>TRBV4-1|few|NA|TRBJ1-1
CASSQDYDGNTEAFF
TGTGCCAGCAGCCAAGATTACGACGGGAACACTGAAGCTTTCTTT
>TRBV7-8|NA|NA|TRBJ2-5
CASSPQEGAFQETQYF
TGTGCCAGCAGCCCGCAGGAGGGGGCCTTCCAAGAGACCCAGTACTTC
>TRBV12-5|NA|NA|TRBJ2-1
CAPWRNCCNEQFF
TGTGCCCCTTGGAGGAACTGCTGCAATGAGCAGTTCTTC
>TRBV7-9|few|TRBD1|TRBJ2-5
CASSQSRLHTGVGETQYF
TGTGCCAGCAGCCAAAGCCGACTTCATACAGGGGTAGGAGAGACCCAGTACTTC
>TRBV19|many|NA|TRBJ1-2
CASSMQGTYYGYTF
TGTGCCAGTAGTATGCAGGGGACTTACTATGGCTACACCTTC
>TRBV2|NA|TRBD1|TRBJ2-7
CASSEAFRDRSHYEQYF
TGTGCCAGCAGTGAAGCGTTCCGGGACAGGTCCCACTACGAGCAGTACTTC
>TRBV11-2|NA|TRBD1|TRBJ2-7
CASSMTGVYEQYF
TGTGCCAGCAGCATGACAGGGGTCTACGAGCAGTACTTC
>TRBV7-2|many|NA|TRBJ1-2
CASSIPGTLPGGYTF
TGTGCCAGCAGCATACCCGGGACGCTCCCGGGAGGCTACACCTTC
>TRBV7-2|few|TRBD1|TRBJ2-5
CASSRDLQGAKETQYF
TGTGCCAGCAGCCGGGATTTACAGGGGGCAAAGGAGACCCAGTACTTC
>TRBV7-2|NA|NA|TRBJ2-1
CASSFGTLGNEQFF
TGTGCCAGCAGCTTCGGGACGCTGGGCAATGAGCAGTTCTTC
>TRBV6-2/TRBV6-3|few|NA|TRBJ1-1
CASSYSNTEAFF
TGTGCCAGCAGTTATAGCAACACTGAAGCTTTCTTT
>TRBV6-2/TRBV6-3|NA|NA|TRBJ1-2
CASSERFPPGGYTF
TGTGCCAGCAGTGAAAGGTTCCCGCCGGGGGGCTACACCTTC
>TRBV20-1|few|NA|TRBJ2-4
CSAMALVEENIQYF
TGCAGTGCTATGGCCCTAGTAGAAGAAAACATTCAGTACTTC
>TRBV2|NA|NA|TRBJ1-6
CASRGSGSPLHF
TGTGCCAGCAGGGGGTCCGGCTCACCCCTCCACTTT
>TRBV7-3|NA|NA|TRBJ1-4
CASSTNRDRNEKLFF
TGTGCCAGCAGCACTAACAGGGATCGTAATGAAAAACTGTTTTTT
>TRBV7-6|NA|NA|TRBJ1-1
CASSRGFGTEAFF
TGTGCCAGCAGCAGGGGCTTCGGCACTGAAGCTTTCTTT
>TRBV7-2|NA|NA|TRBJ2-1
CASSFRDATYNEQFF
TGTGCCAGCAGTTTCCGGGACGCGACCTACAATGAGCAGTTCTTC
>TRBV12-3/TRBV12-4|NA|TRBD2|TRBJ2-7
CASRGFSGGGSYEQYF
TGTGCCAGCAGGGGCTTTAGCGGGGGAGGCTCCTACGAGCAGTACTTC
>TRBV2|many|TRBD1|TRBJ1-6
CASSGDRTNNSPLHF
TGTGCCAGCAGTGGGGACAGGACAAATAATTCACCCCTCCACTTT
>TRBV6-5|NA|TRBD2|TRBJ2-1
CASSPSGDYNEQFF
TGTGCCAGCAGTCCAAGCGGGGACTACAATGAGCAGTTCTTC
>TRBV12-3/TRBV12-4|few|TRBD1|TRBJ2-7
CASSILLTGLSEQYF
TGTGCCAGCAGCATACTCCTGACAGGGTTAAGCGAGCAGTACTTC
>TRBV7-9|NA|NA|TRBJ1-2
CASSSESPGFGYTF
TGTGCCAGCAGCTCAGAGTCCCCGGGGTTTGGCTACACCTTC
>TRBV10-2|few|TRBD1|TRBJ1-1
CASSEQTGGTEAFF
TGCGCCAGCAGTGAGCAGACAGGGGGCACTGAAGCTTTCTTT
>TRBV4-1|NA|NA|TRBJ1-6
CASSQDQGYNSPLHF
TGCGCCAGCAGCCAAGATCAGGGATATAATTCACCCCTCCACTTT
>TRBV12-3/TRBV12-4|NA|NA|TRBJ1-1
CASNRVSRRVNTEAFF
TGTGCCAGCAATAGAGTTTCTCGGAGGGTGAACACTGAAGCTTTCTTT
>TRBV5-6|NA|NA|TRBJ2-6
CASSFPGHLGRSGANVLTF
TGTGCCAGCAGCTTCCCGGGCCACTTAGGAAGATCTGGGGCCAACGTCCTGACTTTC
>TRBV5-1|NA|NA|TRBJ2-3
CASSSRGHTDTQYF
TGCGCCAGCAGCTCACGGGGGCACACAGATACGCAGTATTTT
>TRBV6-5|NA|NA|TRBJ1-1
CASSYSSGIPEAFF
TGTGCCAGCAGTTACTCGAGTGGGATCCCTGAAGCTTTCTTT
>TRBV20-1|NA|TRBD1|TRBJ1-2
CSASEGTGTGGTNYGYTF
TGCAGTGCTAGCGAGGGAACCGGGACAGGGGGCACTAACTATGGCTACACCTTC
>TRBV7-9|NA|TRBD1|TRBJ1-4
CASSLRGQINEKLFF
TGTGCCAGCAGTCTCCGGGGACAGATAAATGAAAAACTGTTTTTT
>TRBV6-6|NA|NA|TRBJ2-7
CASSYPGSQGSYEQYF
TGTGCCAGCAGTTACCCCGGGTCGCAGGGCTCCTACGAGCAGTACTTC